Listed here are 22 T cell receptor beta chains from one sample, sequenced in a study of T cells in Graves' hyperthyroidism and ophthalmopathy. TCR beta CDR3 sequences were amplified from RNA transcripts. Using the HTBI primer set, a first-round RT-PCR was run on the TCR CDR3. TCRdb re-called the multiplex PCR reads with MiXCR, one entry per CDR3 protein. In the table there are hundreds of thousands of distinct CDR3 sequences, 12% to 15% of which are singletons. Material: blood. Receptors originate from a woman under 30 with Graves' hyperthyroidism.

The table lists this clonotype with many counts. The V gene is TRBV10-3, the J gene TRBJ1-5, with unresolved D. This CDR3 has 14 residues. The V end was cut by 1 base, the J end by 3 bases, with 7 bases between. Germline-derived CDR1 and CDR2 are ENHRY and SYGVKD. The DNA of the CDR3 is TGTGCCATCAGTGAGTTGGGTGTCAATCAGCCCCAGCATTTT. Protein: CAISELGVNQPQHF.

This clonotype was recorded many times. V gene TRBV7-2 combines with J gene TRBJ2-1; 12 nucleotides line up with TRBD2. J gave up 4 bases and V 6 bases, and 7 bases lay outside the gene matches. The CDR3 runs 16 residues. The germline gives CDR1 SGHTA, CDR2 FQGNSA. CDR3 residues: CASSFRGLAGYNEQFF. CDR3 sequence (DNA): TGTGCCAGCAGTTTTCGCGGACTAGCGGGATACAATGAGCAGTTCTTC. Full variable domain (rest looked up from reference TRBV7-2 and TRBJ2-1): GAGVSQSPSNKVTEKGKDVELRCDPISGHTALYWYRQSLGQGLEFLIYFQGNSAPDKSGLPSDRFSAERTGGSVSTLTIQRTQQEDSAVYLCASSFRGLAGYNEQFFGPGTRLTVL.

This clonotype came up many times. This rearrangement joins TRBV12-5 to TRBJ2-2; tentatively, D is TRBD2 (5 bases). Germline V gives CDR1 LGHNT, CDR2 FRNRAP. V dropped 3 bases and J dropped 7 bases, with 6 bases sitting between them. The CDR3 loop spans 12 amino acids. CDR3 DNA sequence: TGTGCTAGTGGTTTTGAGGGCGGGGAGCTGTTTTTT. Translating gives CASGFEGGELFF.

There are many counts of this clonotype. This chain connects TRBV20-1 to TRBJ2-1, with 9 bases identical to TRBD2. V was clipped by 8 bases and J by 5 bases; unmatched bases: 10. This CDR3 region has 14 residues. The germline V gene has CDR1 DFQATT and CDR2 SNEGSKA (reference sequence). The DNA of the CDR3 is TGCAGTTTTATTAGCGGGGGACTAGACAATGAGCAGTTCTTC. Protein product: CSFISGGLDNEQFF.

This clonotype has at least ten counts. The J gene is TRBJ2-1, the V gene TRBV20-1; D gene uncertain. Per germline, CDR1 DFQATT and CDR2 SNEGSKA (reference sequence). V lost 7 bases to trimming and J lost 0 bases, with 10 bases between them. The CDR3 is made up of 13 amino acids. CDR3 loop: CSVGLHSYNEQFF. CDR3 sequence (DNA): TGCAGTGTAGGGCTCCACTCCTACAATGAGCAGTTCTTC.

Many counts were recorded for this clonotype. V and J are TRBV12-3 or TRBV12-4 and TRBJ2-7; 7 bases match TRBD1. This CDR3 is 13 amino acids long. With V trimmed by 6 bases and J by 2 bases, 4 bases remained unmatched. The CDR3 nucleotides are TGTGCCAGCAGGCCGACAGGGACCTACGAGCAGTACTTC. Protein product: CASRPTGTYEQYF.

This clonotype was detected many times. As DNA, the CDR3 is TGTGCCAGCAGCAAGAGGGCAGGCTCCTACGAGCAGTACTTC. Protein: CASSKRAGSYEQYF. The chain links TRBV2 to TRBJ2-7; weak D call: TRBD2 (5 bases). This CDR3 has 14 amino acids. V was clipped by 6 bases and J by 0 bases, with 12 bases between them. The germline CDR1 and CDR2 sequences are SNHLY and FYNNEI.

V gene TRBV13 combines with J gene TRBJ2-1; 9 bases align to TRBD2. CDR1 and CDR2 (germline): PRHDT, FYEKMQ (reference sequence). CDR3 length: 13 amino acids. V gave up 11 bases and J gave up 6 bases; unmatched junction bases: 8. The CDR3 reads CALSGGRVNEQFF. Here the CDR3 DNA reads TGTGCCCTGTCCGGCGGGAGGGTCAATGAGCAGTTCTTC.

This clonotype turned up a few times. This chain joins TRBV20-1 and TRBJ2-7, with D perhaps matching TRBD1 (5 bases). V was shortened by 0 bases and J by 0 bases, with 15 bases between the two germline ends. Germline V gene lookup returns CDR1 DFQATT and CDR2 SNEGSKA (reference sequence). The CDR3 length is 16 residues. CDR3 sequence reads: CSARDGEQANSYEQYF. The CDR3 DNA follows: TGCAGTGCTAGAGATGGGGAACAGGCAAACTCCTACGAGCAGTACTTC.

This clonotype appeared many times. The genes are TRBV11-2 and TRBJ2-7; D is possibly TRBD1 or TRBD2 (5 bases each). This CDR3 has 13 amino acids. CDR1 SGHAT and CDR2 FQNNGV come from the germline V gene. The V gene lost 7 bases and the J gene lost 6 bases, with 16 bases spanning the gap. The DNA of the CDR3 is TGTGCCAGCAATTCCCTTGGGGGTACCGAGCAGTACTTC. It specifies CASNSLGGTEQYF.

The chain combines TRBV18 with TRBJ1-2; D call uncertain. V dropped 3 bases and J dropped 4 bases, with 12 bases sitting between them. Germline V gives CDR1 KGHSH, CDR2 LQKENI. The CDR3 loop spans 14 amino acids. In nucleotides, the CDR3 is TGTGCCAGCTCACCTCCGGAAGCATTCTATGGCTACACCTTC. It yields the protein CASSPPEAFYGYTF.

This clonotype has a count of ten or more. This chain's CDR3 is CASRATDLAKNIQYF. In nucleotides, the CDR3 is TGTGCCAGCAGAGCGACAGACCTAGCCAAAAACATTCAGTACTTC. This chain links TRBV28 with TRBJ2-4; weak D call: TRBD1 (5 bases). The CDR3 sequence is 15 residues long. Germline V gene lookup returns CDR1 MDHEN and CDR2 SYDVKM. V lost 6 bases to trimming and J lost 0 bases, with 12 bases between them.

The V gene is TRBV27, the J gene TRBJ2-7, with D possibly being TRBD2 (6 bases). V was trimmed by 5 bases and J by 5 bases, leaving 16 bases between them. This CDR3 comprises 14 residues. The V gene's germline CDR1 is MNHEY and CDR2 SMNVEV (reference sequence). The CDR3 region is CASSTDGGSHEQYF. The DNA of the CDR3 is TGTGCCAGCAGTACCGACGGGGGTAGCCACGAGCAGTACTTC.

The DNA for the CDR3 is TGCGCCAGCAGCTTAGCGGGAGGAGGCCCCGGGGAGCTGTTTTTT. Translating it yields CASSLAGGGPGELFF. The V call is TRBV5-1, the J call TRBJ2-2; the match to TRBD2 covers 9 bases. Germline-derived CDR1 and CDR2 are SGHRS and YFSETQ. V lost 2 bases and J lost 6; bases outside the gene matches: 5. This CDR3 has 15 amino acids.

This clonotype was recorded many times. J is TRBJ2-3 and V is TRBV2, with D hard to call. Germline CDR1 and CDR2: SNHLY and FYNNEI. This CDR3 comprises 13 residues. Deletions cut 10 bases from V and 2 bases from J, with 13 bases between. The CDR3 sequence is CANLRDITDTQYF. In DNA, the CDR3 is TGTGCCAACCTAAGGGATATCACAGATACGCAGTATTTT.

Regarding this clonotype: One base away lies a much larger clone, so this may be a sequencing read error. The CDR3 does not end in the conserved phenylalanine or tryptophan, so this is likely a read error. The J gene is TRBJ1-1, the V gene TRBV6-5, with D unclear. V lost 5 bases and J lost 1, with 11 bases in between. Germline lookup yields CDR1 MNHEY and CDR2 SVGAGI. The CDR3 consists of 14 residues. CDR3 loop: CASSTFDGNTEAFL. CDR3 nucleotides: TGTGCCAGCAGTACTTTCGACGGGAACACTGAAGCTTTCCTT.

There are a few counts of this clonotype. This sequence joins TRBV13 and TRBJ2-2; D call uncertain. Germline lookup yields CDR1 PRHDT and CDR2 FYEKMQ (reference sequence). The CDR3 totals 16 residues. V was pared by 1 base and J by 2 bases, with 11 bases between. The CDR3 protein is CASSLEPSLNTGELFF. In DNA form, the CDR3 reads TGTGCCAGCAGCTTAGAGCCCAGCCTCAACACCGGGGAGCTGTTTTTT. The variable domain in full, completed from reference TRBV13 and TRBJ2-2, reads AAGVIQSPRHLIKEKRETATLKCYPIPRHDTVYWYQQGPGQDPQFLISFYEKMQSDKGSIPDRFSAQQFSDYHSELNMSSLELGDSALYFCASSLEPSLNTGELFFGEGSRLTVL.

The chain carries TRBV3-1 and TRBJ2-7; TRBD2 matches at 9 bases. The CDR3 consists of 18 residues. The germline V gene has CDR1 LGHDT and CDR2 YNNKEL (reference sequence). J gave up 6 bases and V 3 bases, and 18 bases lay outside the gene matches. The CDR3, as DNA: TGTGCCAGCAGCCAGGAGACTAGCGGCAAAGGGGCACTAGGCGAGCAGTACTTC. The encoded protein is CASSQETSGKGALGEQYF.

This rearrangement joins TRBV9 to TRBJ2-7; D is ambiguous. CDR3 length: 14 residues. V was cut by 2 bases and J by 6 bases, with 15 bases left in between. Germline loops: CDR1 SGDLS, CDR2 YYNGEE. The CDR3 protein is CASSVAPETGEQYF. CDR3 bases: TGTGCCAGCAGCGTTGCGCCGGAGACGGGCGAGCAGTACTTC.

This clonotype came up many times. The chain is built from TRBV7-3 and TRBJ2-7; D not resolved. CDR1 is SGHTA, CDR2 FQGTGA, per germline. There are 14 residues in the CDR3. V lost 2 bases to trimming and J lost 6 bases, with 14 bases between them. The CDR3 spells CASSLDGVVGEQYF. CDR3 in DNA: TGTGCCAGCAGCTTAGATGGGGTAGTGGGCGAGCAGTACTTC.

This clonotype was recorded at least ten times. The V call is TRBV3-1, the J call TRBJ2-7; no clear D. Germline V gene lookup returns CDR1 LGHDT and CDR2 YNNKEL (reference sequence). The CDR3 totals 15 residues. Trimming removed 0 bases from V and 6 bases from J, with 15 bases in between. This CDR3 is CASSQDAAVRGEQYF. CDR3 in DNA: TGTGCCAGCAGCCAAGACGCTGCAGTACGCGGCGAGCAGTACTTC.

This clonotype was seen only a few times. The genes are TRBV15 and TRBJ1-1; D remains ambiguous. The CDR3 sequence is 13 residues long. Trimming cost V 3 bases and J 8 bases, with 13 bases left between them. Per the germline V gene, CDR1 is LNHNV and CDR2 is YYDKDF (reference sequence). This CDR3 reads CATSSVKGGEAFF. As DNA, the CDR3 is TGTGCCACCAGCAGTGTTAAAGGTGGGGAAGCTTTCTTT.